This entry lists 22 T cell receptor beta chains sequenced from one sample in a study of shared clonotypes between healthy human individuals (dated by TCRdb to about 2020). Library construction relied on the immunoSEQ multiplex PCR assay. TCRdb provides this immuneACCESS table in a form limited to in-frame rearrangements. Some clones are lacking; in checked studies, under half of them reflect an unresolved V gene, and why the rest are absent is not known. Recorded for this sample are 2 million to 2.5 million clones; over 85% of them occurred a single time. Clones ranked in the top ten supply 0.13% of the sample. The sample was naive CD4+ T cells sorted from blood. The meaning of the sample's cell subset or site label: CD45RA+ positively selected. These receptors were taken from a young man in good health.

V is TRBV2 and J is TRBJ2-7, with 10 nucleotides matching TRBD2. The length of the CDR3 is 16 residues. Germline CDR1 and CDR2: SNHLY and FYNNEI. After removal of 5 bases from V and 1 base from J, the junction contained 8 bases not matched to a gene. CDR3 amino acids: CASSPRRTSGSYEQYF. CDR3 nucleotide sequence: TGTGCCAGCAGTCCCCGAAGGACTAGCGGATCCTACGAGCAGTACTTC.

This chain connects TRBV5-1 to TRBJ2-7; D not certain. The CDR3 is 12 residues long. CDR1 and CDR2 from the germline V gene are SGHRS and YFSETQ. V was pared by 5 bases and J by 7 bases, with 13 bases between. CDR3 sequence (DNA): TGCGCCAGCAGTATCAGTACCTTGGAGCAGTACTTC. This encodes CASSISTLEQYF.

The CDR3: CASSASGTGLVSPLHF. The CDR3, as DNA: TGTGCCAGCAGCGCGTCCGGGACAGGGCTGGTTTCACCCCTCCACTTT. The rearrangement joins TRBV6-6 to TRBJ1-6, with 9 bases that match TRBD1. The CDR3 consists of 16 residues. V shed 6 bases and J 9 bases; nucleotides not matched to a gene: 12. Germline CDR1 and CDR2: MNHNY and SVGAGI (reference sequence).

The CDR3: CSVNRGNTEAFF. Written as DNA, the CDR3 is TGCAGCGTAAACAGGGGCAACACTGAAGCTTTCTTT. V is TRBV29-1 and J is TRBJ1-1; 7 bases match TRBD1. Germline CDR1 reads SQVTM; CDR2 reads ANQGSEA. The CDR3 has 12 amino acids. J lost 2 bases, V lost 6 bases, and 3 bases had no gene match.

This CDR3 is CASSTALRNTEAFF. CDR3 in DNA: TGTGCCAGCAGTACGGCGTTAAGGAACACTGAAGCTTTCTTT. The V call is TRBV28, the J call TRBJ1-1; D remains ambiguous. The CDR3 runs to 14 residues. Trimming stripped 5 bases from V and 1 base from J, with 11 bases between. CDR1 is MDHEN, CDR2 SYDVKM, per germline.

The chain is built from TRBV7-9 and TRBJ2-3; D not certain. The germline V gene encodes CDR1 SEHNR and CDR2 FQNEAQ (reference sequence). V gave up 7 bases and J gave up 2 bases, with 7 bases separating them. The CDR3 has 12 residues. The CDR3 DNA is TGTGCCAGCAACACGGCCACAGATACGCAGTATTTT. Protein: CASNTATDTQYF.

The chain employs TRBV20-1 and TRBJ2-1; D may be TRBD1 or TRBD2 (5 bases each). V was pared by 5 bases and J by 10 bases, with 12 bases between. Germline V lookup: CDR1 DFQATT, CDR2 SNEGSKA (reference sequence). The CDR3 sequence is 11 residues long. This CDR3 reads CSAHQGGEQFF. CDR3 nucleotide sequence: TGCAGTGCTCACCAGGGCGGGGAGCAGTTCTTC.

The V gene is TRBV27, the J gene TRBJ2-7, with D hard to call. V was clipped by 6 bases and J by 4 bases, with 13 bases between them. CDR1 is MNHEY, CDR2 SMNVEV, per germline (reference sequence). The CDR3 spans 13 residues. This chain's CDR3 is CASSGRRHYEQYF. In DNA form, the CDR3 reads TGTGCCAGCAGCGGACGGAGACATTACGAGCAGTACTTC.

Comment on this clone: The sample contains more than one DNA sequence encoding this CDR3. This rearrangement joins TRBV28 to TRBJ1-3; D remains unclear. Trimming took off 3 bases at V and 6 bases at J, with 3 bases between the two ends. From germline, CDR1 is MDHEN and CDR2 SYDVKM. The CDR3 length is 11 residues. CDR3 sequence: CASSLLNTIYF. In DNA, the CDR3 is TGTGCCAGCAGTTTGCTAAACACCATATATTTT.

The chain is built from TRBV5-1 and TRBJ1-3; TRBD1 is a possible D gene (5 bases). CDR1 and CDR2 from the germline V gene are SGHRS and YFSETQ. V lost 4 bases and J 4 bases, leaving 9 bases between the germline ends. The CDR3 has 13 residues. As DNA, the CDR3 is TGCGCCAGCAGCCAGGGACCGGGAAACACCATATATTTT. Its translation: CASSQGPGNTIYF.

The CDR3 DNA reads TGTGCCTGGAGTGTGAGCGGGCCTGAAGCTTTCTTT. Residues: CAWSVSGPEAFF. This chain uses TRBV30 with TRBJ1-1; no clear D gene. CDR1 and CDR2 from the germline V gene are GTSNPN and SVGIG (reference sequence). The CDR3 is 12 residues long. Trimming removed 0 bases at V and 6 bases at J, with 8 bases between.

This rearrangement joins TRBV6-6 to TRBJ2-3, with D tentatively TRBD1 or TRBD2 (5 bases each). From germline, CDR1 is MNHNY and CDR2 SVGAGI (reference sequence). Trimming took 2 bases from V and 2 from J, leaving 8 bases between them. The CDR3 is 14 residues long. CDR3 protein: CASSYAGTTDTQYF. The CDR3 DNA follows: TGTGCCAGCAGTTACGCAGGGACCACAGATACGCAGTATTTT.

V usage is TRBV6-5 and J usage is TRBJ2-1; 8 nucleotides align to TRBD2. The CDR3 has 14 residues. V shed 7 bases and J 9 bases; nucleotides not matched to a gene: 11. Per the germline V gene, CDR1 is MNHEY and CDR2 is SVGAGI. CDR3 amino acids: CASTGTSGSIEQFF. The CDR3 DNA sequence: TGTGCCAGCACCGGGACTAGTGGTTCCATTGAGCAGTTCTTC.

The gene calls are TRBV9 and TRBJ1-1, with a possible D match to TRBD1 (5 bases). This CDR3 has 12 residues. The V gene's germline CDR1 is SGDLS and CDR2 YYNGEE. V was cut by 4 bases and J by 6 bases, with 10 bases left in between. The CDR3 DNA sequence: TGTGCCAGCAGCACCGACAGTTCTGAAGCTTTCTTT. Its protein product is CASSTDSSEAFF.

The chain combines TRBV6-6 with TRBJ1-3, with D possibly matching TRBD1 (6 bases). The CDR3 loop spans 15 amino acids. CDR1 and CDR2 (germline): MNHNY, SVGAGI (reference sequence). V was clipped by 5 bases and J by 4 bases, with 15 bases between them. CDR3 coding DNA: TGTGCCAGCAGTAGGGACATCGGGGCAGGAAACACCATATATTTT. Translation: CASSRDIGAGNTIYF.

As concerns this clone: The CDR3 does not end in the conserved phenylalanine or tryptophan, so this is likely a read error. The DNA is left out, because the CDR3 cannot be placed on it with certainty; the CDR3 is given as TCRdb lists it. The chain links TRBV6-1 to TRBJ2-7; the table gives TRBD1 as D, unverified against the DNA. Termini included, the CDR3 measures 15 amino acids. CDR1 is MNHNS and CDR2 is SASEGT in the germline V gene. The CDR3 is CATETGGGQGATYFG.

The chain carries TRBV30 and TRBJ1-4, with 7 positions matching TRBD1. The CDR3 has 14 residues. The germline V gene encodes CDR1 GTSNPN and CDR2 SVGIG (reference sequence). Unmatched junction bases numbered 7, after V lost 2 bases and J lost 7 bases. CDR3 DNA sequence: TGTGCCTGGAGTCCAGGGGGGAATTCTGAAAAACTGTTTTTT. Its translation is CAWSPGGNSEKLFF.

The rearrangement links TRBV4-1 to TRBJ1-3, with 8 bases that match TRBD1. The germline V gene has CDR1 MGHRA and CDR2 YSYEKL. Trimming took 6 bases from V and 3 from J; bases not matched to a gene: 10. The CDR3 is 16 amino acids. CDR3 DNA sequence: TGCGCCAGCAGAGTAGGGACAGGCACTATTGGAAACACCATATATTTT. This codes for CASRVGTGTIGNTIYF.

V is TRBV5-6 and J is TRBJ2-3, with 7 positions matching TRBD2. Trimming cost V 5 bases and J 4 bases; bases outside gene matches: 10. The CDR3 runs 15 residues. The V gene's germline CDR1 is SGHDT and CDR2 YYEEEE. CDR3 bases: TGTGCCAGCAGTGTAGGAGCGGGACCAGCAGATACGCAGTATTTT. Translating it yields CASSVGAGPADTQYF. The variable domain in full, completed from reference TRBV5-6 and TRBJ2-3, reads DAGVTQSPTHLIKTRGQQVTLRCSPKSGHDTVSWYQQALGQGPQFIFQYYEEEERQRGNFPDRFSGHQFPNYSSELNVNALLLGDSALYLCASSVGAGPADTQYFGPGTRLTVL.

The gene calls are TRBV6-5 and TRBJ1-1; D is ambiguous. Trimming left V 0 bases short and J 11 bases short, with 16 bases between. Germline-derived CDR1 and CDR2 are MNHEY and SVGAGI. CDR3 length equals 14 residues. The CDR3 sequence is CASSYSPTTITAFF. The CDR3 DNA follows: TGTGCCAGCAGTTACTCGCCGACCACGATAACGGCTTTCTTT.

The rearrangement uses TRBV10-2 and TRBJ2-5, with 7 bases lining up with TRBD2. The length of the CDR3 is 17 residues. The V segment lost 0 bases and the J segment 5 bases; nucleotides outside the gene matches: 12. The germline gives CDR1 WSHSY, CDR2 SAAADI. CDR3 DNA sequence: TGCGCCAGCAGTGAGTCGAGGGGCGGGGGACCAGGGGAGACCCAGTACTTC. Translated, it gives CASSESRGGGPGETQYF.

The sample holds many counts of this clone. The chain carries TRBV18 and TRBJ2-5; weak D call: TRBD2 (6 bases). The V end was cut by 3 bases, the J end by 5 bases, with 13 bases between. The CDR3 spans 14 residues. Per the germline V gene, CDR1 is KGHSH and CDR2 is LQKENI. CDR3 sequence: CASSPTNGGETQYF. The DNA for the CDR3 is TGTGCCAGCTCACCGACAAATGGGGGGGAGACCCAGTACTTC.